This T cell receptor (beta chain) is from a study of blood T cell repertoires in COVID-19. Study overall: Whether acute or convalescent, the COVID-19 samples came from the United States, Italy and Spain. T cells, B-cell-depleted T cells, or PBMCs provided the cDNA or gDNA that served as material.

Generated by immunoSEQ multiplex PCR, the TCRdb table keeps only in-frame clones and is missing some. The sample shows around 140,000 clones, around 84% of them seen only once. Germline V gene data show CDR1 as GTSNPN and CDR2 as SVGIG (reference sequence). The CDR3 sequence is 13 residues long. V dropped 0 bases and J dropped 7 bases, with 13 bases sitting between them. This clone was picked up one time. The receptor's source is an elderly woman with acute or convalescent COVID-19. Sequencing used peripheral blood. The V call is TRBV30, the J call TRBJ2-7; tentative D call: TRBD2 (5 bases). The CDR3: CAWSVGGTGEQYF. Here the CDR3 DNA reads TGTGCCTGGAGTGTAGGTGGAACGGGGGAGCAGTACTTC.